Detailed here is one T cell receptor (beta chain). The entry originates in a study of blood T cells in healthy people across ages. The CDR3 is 17 residues long. Trimming took 2 bases from V and 1 from J; bases not matched to a gene: 10. Germline CDR1 and CDR2: SEHNR and FQNEAQ (reference sequence). The sample, about 10 milliliters of peripheral blood, was drawn from each donor. Per-sample PBMC isolation yielded at least 7 million cells. Using a J-beta primer mix together with a sample-barcoded 5' primer, a second PCR was run for about 7 to 12 cycles. CDR3-containing paired-end reads numbering at least 2.5 million came from each sample. TCRdb reprocessed the 5' RACE reads with MiXCR, giving one entry per CDR3 protein. The data hold 1,800,000 or so distinct CDR3 sequences, with about 39% observed a single time.

The TCR originated in a human donor in good health. The sequenced sample consisted of blood. The genes are TRBV7-9 and TRBJ1-1; TRBD1 matches at 7 bases. Written as DNA, the CDR3 is TGTGCCAGCAGCTTACAATCAACAGGGGAATGGAACACTGAAGCTTTCTTT. The encoded protein is CASSLQSTGEWNTEAFF. Drawing the rest from reference TRBV7-9 and TRBJ1-1, the complete variable domain is DTGVSQNPRHKITKRGQNVTFRCDPISEHNRLYWYRQTLGQGPEFLTYFQNEAQLEKSRLLSDRFSAERPKGSFSTLEIQRTEQGDSAMYLCASSLQSTGEWNTEAFFGQGTRLTVV.